This T cell receptor (beta chain) was sequenced during a study of shared clonotypes between healthy human individuals. To note about this clone: Its antigen is unknown.

Sequencing was performed with immunoSEQ multiplex PCR; in TCRdb, only in-frame clones are kept and a portion is missing. The sample records a few million clones, approximately 93% being singletons. General study results and limits: The authors sampled blood alone, and tissue repertoires likely differ. The sharing of 4.5% to 5% of naive CD4 clonotypes was seen across several donors.

Germline CDR1 reads SGHTA; CDR2 reads FQGTGA. V was trimmed by 4 bases and J by 3 bases, leaving 9 bases between them. The CDR3 has 14 residues. The TCR sequence derives from a man between 18 and 29 years old in good health. Some clones in this sample may be carry-over from other donors' samples. V gene TRBV7-3 combines with J gene TRBJ2-2; D is ambiguous. Sequencing was performed on naive CD4+ T cells from PBMCs. The subset: CD45RA+ positively selected. CDR3 sequence reads: CASSSGVDTGELFF. Here the CDR3 DNA reads TGTGCCAGCAGCTCCGGCGTGGACACCGGGGAGCTGTTTTTT.